The 23 T cell receptor beta chains below all came from one sample that was sequenced in a study of beta chain features in type 1 diabetes. Sequenced material consisted of expressed TCRB transcripts (all of the isolated RNA was reverse transcribed). Sequencing was performed with immunoSEQ multiplex PCR; in TCRdb, only in-frame clones are kept and a portion is missing. The sample lists under 350,000 clones; 7.5% to 9.5% were seen once. Sequencing used central memory CD4+ T cells from blood. The source of these receptors is a young woman in good health.

The gene calls are TRBV11-2 and TRBJ2-7, with D perhaps TRBD1 (5 bases). Germline V CDR1 and CDR2: SGHAT, FQNNGV. V lost 5 bases, J lost 5 bases, and 13 bases lay in between. The CDR3 runs 13 residues. CDR3 sequence reads: CASSPGRANEQYF. The CDR3 DNA reads TGTGCCAGCAGCCCCGGCAGGGCCAACGAGCAGTACTTC.

The table lists this clone with a few counts. This chain joins TRBV5-6 and TRBJ1-2; 9 positions agree with TRBD1. Germline V gene data show CDR1 as SGHDT and CDR2 as YYEEEE. The V and J ends lost 10 bases and 7 bases, in that order; junction bases with no gene match: 11. This CDR3 comprises 13 residues. The CDR3 DNA reads as TGTGCCTCACAGGGGGCCATTTACGGTGGCTACACCTTC. This codes for CASQGAIYGGYTF.

The chain couples TRBV7-2 to TRBJ2-3; tentatively, D is TRBD2 (5 bases). This CDR3 spans 15 amino acids. The V end was cut by 1 base, the J end by 4 bases, with 12 bases between. Germline CDR1 SGHTA, CDR2 FQGNSA. CDR3 residues: CASSLEPAVADTQYF. The CDR3 DNA sequence: TGTGCCAGCAGCTTAGAGCCAGCGGTCGCAGATACGCAGTATTTT.

V usage is TRBV6-6 and J usage is TRBJ2-6; maybe TRBD1 (6 bases). The CDR3 runs to 16 residues. Looked up from germline, CDR1 is MNHNY and CDR2 is SVGAGI (reference sequence). The V and J ends lost 5 bases and 4 bases respectively, with 15 bases between them. CDR3 amino acids: CASSTLTGPGANVLTF. DNA for the CDR3: TGTGCCAGCAGTACGCTAACAGGGCCCGGGGCCAACGTCCTGACTTTC.

This chain links TRBV21-1 with TRBJ2-7; TRBD1, the D gene given by the table, was not confirmed from the DNA. TRBV21-1 is flagged as a pseudogene. The CDR3 is 17 residues long. This CDR3 is CASSKEERMGHPYEQYF. CDR3 DNA: TGTGCCAGCAGCAAAGAAGAAAGGATGGGACATCCCTACGAGCAGTACTTC.

This clone showed up just a few times. DNA for the CDR3: TGTGCCAGCACCGAAGGTCTAGCGCGCACAGATACGCAGTATTTT. Encoded protein: CASTEGLARTDTQYF. This rearrangement joins TRBV2 to TRBJ2-3, with D tentatively TRBD2 (6 bases). From germline, CDR1 is SNHLY and CDR2 FYNNEI. V was trimmed by 7 bases and J by 1 base, leaving 15 bases between them. The CDR3 loop spans 15 amino acids.

The rearrangement joins TRBV5-1 to TRBJ2-2; D might be TRBD2 (5 bases). V lost 4 bases, J lost 2 bases, and 9 bases lay in between. The CDR3 totals 14 residues. Germline V CDR1 and CDR2: SGHRS, YFSETQ. For the CDR3, the DNA is TGCGCCAGCAGCCCAAGGACTAACACCGGGGAGCTGTTTTTT. It yields the protein CASSPRTNTGELFF.

In this sample, this clone turned up a few times. The V and J genes are TRBV18 and TRBJ2-1; tentatively, D is TRBD1 or TRBD2 (5 bases each). V lost 5 bases and J lost 9, with 20 bases in between. CDR3 length: 15 amino acids. CDR1 is KGHSH, CDR2 LQKENI, per germline. CDR3 sequence: CASSTWDRASGEQFF. The DNA for the CDR3 is TGTGCCAGCTCAACATGGGACCGAGCATCTGGTGAGCAGTTCTTC. Full variable domain (missing parts from reference TRBV18 and TRBJ2-1): NAGVMQNPRHLVRRRGQEARLRCSPMKGHSHVYWYRQLPEEGLKFMVYLQKENIIDESGMPKERFSAEFPKEGPSILRIQQVVRGDSAAYFCASSTWDRASGEQFFGPGTRLTVL.

Only a few counts were recorded for this clone. This sequence joins TRBV7-2 and TRBJ2-7; 7 bases are a match to TRBD1. Trimming took 4 bases from V and 7 from J; bases not matched to a gene: 13. Germline CDR1 and CDR2: SGHTA and FQGNSA. This CDR3 region has 15 residues. CDR3 in amino acids: CASSSSKRGRLEQYF. CDR3 in DNA: TGTGCCAGCAGCTCATCCAAAAGGGGGCGCCTGGAGCAGTACTTC.

This clone was counted only a few times. The chain carries TRBV7-9 and TRBJ2-1; 12 nucleotides line up with TRBD2. Germline CDR1 and CDR2: SEHNR and FQNEAQ (reference sequence). V lost 1 base, J lost 9 bases, and 4 bases stayed unmatched. The CDR3 length is 15 residues. CDR3 sequence reads: CASSLEASGRVEQFF. The CDR3 nucleotides read TGTGCCAGCAGCTTAGAGGCTAGCGGGAGGGTTGAGCAGTTCTTC.

This chain links TRBV5-1 with TRBJ2-7; the D call may be TRBD1 or TRBD2 (5 bases each). This CDR3 is 14 amino acids long. Germline CDR1 is SGHRS and CDR2 is YFSETQ. V was shortened by 1 base and J by 2 bases, with 10 bases between the two germline ends. The CDR3 region has the DNA TGCGCCAGCAGCTTGAGTGGGACCCCCTACGAGCAGTACGTC. Amino acid sequence: CASSLSGTPYEQYV.

This clone was detected ten times or more. The chain has TRBV7-2 and TRBJ2-6; D gene unclear. The V gene's germline CDR1 is SGHTA and CDR2 FQGNSA. The CDR3 totals 16 residues. V shed 3 bases and J shed 0 bases, with 9 bases lying between them. The CDR3 region has the DNA TGTGCCAGCAGCTTGGCCCCTAGCTCTGGGGCCAACGTCCTGACTTTC. Translated, it gives CASSLAPSSGANVLTF.

This clone was recorded at least ten times. The CDR3 DNA is TGTGCCAGCAGTTCCTCCGGGACAGCTGGGGCCAACGTCCTGACTTTC. It specifies CASSSSGTAGANVLTF. The rearrangement uses TRBV6-5 and TRBJ2-6, with 7 bases identical to TRBD1. Per the germline V gene, CDR1 is MNHEY and CDR2 is SVGAGI. The CDR3 is made up of 16 amino acids. Trimming removed 4 bases from V and 2 bases from J; junction bases left unmatched: 5.

The chain links TRBV27 to TRBJ1-4, with a tentative D call TRBD1 (5 bases). The germline CDR1 and CDR2 sequences are MNHEY and SMNVEV (reference sequence). CDR3 size: 15 residues. Trimming shortened V by 4 bases and J by 10 bases, and 19 bases separated the two germline ends. CDR3 in amino acids: CASSSARGGGGKLFF. Written as DNA, the CDR3 is TGTGCCAGCAGTTCGGCGCGGGGCGGAGGAGGAAAACTGTTTTTT.

This clone was observed a few times. V is TRBV27 and J is TRBJ1-6, with 8 bases that match TRBD1. Germline V lookup: CDR1 MNHEY, CDR2 SMNVEV (reference sequence). CDR3 length: 15 residues. V shed 5 bases and J 9 bases; nucleotides not matched to a gene: 9. The CDR3 DNA is TGTGCCAGCAGTGGCGGCAGGGGGCAGGCTTCACCCCTCCACTTT. Encoded protein: CASSGGRGQASPLHF.

The V call is TRBV5-4, the J call TRBJ2-5, with TRBD1 identical over 7 bases. Looked up from germline, CDR1 is SGHNT and CDR2 is YYREEE (reference sequence). V lost 4 bases and J lost 7; bases outside the gene matches: 16. This CDR3 has 16 amino acids. The CDR3, as DNA: TGTGCCAGCAGCCAGGGGAGCCAAACAGGGGCAGGGACCCAGTACTTC. Translating it yields CASSQGSQTGAGTQYF. Together with reference TRBV5-4 and TRBJ2-5, the CDR3 gives the full variable domain: ETGVTQSPTHLIKTRGQQVTLRCSSQSGHNTVSWYQQALGQGPQFIFQYYREEENGRGNFPPRFSGLQFPNYSSELNVNALELDDSALYLCASSQGSQTGAGTQYFGPGTRLLVL.

The J gene is TRBJ1-4, the V gene TRBV2, with 7 bases aligning to TRBD1. Per germline, CDR1 SNHLY and CDR2 FYNNEI. CDR3 length: 12 residues. J gave up 8 bases and V 6 bases, and 3 bases lay outside the gene matches. CDR3 region: CASRGDSEKLFF. The CDR3 bases are TGTGCCAGCAGAGGGGACAGCGAAAAACTGTTTTTT. Based on the CDR3 plus reference TRBV2 and TRBJ1-4, the full variable domain is EPEVTQTPSHQVTQMGQEVILRCVPISNHLYFYWYRQILGQKVEFLVSFYNNEISEKSEIFDDQFSVERPDGSNFTLKIRSTKLEDSAMYFCASRGDSEKLFFGSGTQLSVL.

The chain uses TRBV11-3 and TRBJ2-5; D is unclear. Germline V gives CDR1 SGHNT, CDR2 YENEEA. The length of the CDR3 is 15 residues. V was trimmed by 5 bases and J by 5 bases, leaving 18 bases between them. The CDR3, as DNA: TGTGCCAGCAGCCCCCGTGCCGGGTCTACGGAGACCCAGTACTTC. It specifies CASSPRAGSTETQYF.

This clone has only a few counts. V usage is TRBV7-8 and J usage is TRBJ2-3, with TRBD1 identical over 10 bases. CDR1 and CDR2 (germline): SGHVS, FQNEAQ. The CDR3 totals 16 residues. J gave up 1 base and V 3 bases, and 4 bases lay outside the gene matches. CDR3 sequence: CASSFMGTGGTDTQYF. The CDR3 DNA reads as TGTGCCAGCAGCTTCATGGGGACAGGGGGCACAGATACGCAGTATTTT. Together with reference TRBV7-8 and TRBJ2-3, the CDR3 gives the full variable domain: GAGVSQSPRYKVAKRGQDVALRCDPISGHVSLFWYQQALGQGPEFLTYFQNEAQLDKSGLPSDRFFAERPEGSVSTLKIQRTQQEDSAVYLCASSFMGTGGTDTQYFGPGTRLTVL.

The chain combines TRBV15 with TRBJ2-7; 7 bases line up with TRBD1. The CDR3 is 15 residues long. Per germline, CDR1 LNHNV and CDR2 YYDKDF (reference sequence). The junction had 7 bases not matched to a gene; V was cut back by 0 bases and J by 5 bases. CDR3 sequence reads: CATSRDRGRVHEQYF. The CDR3 bases are TGTGCCACCAGCAGAGATAGGGGGCGCGTCCACGAGCAGTACTTC. Together with reference TRBV15 and TRBJ2-7, the CDR3 gives the full variable domain: DAMVIQNPRYQVTQFGKPVTLSCSQTLNHNVMYWYQQKSSQAPKLLFHYYDKDFNNEADTPDNFQSRRPNTSFCFLDIRSPGLGDTAMYLCATSRDRGRVHEQYFGPGTRLTVT.

This sequence joins TRBV7-2 and TRBJ2-3, with D possibly TRBD2 on 5 matching bases. Trimming stripped 4 bases from V and 4 bases from J, with 12 bases between. Germline CDR1 SGHTA, CDR2 FQGNSA. This CDR3 has 14 residues. CDR3: CASSSTFSADTQYF. The CDR3 DNA reads as TGTGCCAGCAGCTCAACATTTAGCGCAGATACGCAGTATTTT.

The chain carries TRBV28 and TRBJ2-5; TRBD1 agrees at 9 bases. The germline V gene encodes CDR1 MDHEN and CDR2 SYDVKM. The CDR3 extends over 14 amino acids. Trimming took 5 bases from V and 6 from J; bases not matched to a gene: 7. CDR3 DNA: TGTGCCAGCAGTCCCCCGGGACAGGGACAGACCCAGTACTTC. Its translation is CASSPPGQGQTQYF.

This clone was counted many times. The rearrangement links TRBV5-5 to TRBJ2-3; D is possibly TRBD1 or TRBD2 (5 bases each). Germline-derived CDR1 and CDR2 are SGHKS and YYEKEE (reference sequence). The CDR3 covers 16 residues. The V end was cut by 4 bases, the J end by 1 base, with 16 bases between. CDR3 sequence reads: CASSPGASYGTDTQYF. CDR3 DNA sequence: TGTGCCAGCAGCCCCGGGGCGAGCTACGGCACAGATACGCAGTATTTT.